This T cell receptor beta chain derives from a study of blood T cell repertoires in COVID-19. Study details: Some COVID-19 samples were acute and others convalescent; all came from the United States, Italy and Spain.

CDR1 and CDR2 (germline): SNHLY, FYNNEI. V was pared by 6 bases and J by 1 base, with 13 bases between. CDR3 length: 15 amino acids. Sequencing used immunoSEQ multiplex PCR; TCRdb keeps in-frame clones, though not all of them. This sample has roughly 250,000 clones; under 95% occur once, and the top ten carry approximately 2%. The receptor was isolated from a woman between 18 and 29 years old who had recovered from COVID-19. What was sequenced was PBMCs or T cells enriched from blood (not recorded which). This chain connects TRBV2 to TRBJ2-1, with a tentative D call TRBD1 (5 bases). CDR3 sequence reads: CASSGRGRSYNEQFF. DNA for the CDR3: TGTGCCAGCAGCGGTAGGGGAAGGTCCTACAATGAGCAGTTCTTC. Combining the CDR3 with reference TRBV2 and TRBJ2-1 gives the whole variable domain EPEVTQTPSHQVTQMGQEVILRCVPISNHLYFYWYRQILGQKVEFLVSFYNNEISEKSEIFDDQFSVERPDGSNFTLKIRSTKLEDSAMYFCASSGRGRSYNEQFFGPGTRLTVL.